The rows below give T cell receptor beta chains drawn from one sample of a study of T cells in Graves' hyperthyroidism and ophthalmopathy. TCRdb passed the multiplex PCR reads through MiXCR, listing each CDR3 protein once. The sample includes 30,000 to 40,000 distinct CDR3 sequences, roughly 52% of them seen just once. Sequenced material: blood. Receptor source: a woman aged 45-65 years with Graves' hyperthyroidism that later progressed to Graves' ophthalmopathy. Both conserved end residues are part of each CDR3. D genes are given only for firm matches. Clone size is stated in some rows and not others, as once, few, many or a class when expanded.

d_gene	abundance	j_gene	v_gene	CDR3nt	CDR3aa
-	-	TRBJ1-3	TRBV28	TGTGCCAGCAGTGCAGTGTCCTCTGGAAACACCATATATTTT	CASSAVSSGNTIYF
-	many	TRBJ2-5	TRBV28	TGTGCCAGCAGTTTGGACAGACAAGAGACCCAGTACTTC	CASSLDRQETQYF
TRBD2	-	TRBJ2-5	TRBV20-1	TGCAGTCCGGGACTAGCGGCCTACAATGAGACCCAGTACTTC	CSPGLAAYNETQYF
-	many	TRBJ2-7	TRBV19	TGTGCCAGTAGGGGGGGGGGGCCTCCCTACGAGCAGTACTTC	CASRGGGPPYEQYF
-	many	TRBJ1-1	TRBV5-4	TGTGCCAGCAGCTTGGAGCGGAACACTGAAGCTTTCTTT	CASSLERNTEAFF
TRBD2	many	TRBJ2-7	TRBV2	TGTGCCAGCAGTCTGATTAGCGGGAGCTCCTACGAGCAGTACTTC	CASSLISGSSYEQYF
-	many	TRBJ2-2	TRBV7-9	TGTGCCAGCAGTTCCGGACAGCACACCGGGGAGCTGTTTTTT	CASSSGQHTGELFF
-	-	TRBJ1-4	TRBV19	TGTGCCAGTAGCGGGACTAATGAAAAACTGTTTTTT	CASSGTNEKLFF
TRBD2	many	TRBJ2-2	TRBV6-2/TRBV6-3	TGTGCCAGCATGCTAGCGGGAATGGTCGGGGAGCTGTTTTTT	CASMLAGMVGELFF
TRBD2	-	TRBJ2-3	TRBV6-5	TGTGCCAGCAGGAGGACTAGCACAGATACGCACTATTTT	CASRRTSTDTHYF
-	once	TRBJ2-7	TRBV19	TGTGCCAGTAGTATAGAGGAGGGGTCCTACGAGCAGTACTTC	CASSIEEGSYEQYF
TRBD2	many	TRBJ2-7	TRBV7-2	TGTGCCAGCAGCTTAGATGGGACTAGGTCTAACGAGCAGTACTTC	CASSLDGTRSNEQYF
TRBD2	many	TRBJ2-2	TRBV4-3	TGCGCCAGCAGCCTACCCCCTCTAGCGGGAGGCCCCACCGGGGAGCTGTTTTTT	CASSLPPLAGGPTGELFF
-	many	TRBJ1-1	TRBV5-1	TGCGCCAGCAGCCAACAAGGACACCCAAACACTGAAGCTTTCTTT	CASSQQGHPNTEAFF
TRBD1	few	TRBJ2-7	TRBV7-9	TGTGCCACCCGGGACAGGGTGGGGGAGCAGTACTTC	CATRDRVGEQYF
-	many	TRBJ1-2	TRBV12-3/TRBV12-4	TGTGCCAGCAGTGGTCGTCAGAACTATGGCTACACCTTC	CASSGRQNYGYTF
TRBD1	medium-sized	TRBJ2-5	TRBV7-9	TGTGCCAGCAGCAGATCCCAAGGACAGGGTGAGACCCAGTACTTC	CASSRSQGQGETQYF
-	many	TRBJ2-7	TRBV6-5	TGTGCCAGCAGTTACTCGGCGGGATTCGCCTACGAGCAGTACTTC	CASSYSAGFAYEQYF
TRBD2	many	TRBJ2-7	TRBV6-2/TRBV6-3	TGTGCCAGCAGTACAACTAGCGGGAGTTCGACCTCCGAGCAGTACTTC	CASSTTSGSSTSEQYF
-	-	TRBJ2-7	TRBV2	TGTGCCAGCAGTGAGGGGGTATCCTACGAGCAGTACTTC	CASSEGVSYEQYF
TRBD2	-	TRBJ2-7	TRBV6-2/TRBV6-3	TGTGCCAGCAGTTACCTTATCCTAGCGGGAGTGAACGAGCAGTACTTC	CASSYLILAGVNEQYF
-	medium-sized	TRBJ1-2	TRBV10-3	TGTGCCATCAGGACTGACATGGAGAACGGCTACACCTTC	CAIRTDMENGYTF
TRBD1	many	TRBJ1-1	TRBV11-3	TGTGCCAGCAGCCGTCCCGGGCAGGGGGGGACTGAAGCTTTCTTT	CASSRPGQGGTEAFF
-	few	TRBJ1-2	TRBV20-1	TGCAGTGCTAGAGATCGGGACACCTATGGCTACACCTTC	CSARDRDTYGYTF
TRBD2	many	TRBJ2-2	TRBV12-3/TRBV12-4	TGTGCCAGCAGTACTAGCGGGAGTGTTCTTTCCGGGGAGCTGTTTTTT	CASSTSGSVLSGELFF
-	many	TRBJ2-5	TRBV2	TGTGCCAGCAGTGGTGGGGAGACCCAGTACTTC	CASSGGETQYF
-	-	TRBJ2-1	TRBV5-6	TGTGCCAGCAGTTCAGGTGCCGGGACGGCTAATGAGCAGTTCTTC	CASSSGAGTANEQFF